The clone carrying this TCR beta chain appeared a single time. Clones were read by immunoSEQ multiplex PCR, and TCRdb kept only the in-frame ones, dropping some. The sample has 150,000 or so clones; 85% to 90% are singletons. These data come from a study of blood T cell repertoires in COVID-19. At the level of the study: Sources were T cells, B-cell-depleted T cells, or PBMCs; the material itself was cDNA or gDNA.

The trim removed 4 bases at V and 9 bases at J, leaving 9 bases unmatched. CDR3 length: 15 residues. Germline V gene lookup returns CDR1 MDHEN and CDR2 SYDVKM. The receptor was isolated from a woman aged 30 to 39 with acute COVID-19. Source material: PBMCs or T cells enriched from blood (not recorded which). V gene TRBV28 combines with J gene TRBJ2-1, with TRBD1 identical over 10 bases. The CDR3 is CASSSGQGGYFEQFF. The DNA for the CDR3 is TGTGCCAGCAGTTCTGGACAGGGGGGATATTTTGAGCAGTTCTTC.